The 16 T cell receptor beta chains in this list originate from one sample, sequenced in a study of vaccination effects on CD4 cells after COVID-19 (dated by TCRdb to the early 2020s). Antigen specificity for these receptors is unknown. The library relied on the immunoSEQ multiplex PCR assay. TCRdb retrieved this table from immuneACCESS and kept in-frame rearrangements only. Not all clones are present; in checked studies, unresolved V genes account for under half, and no reason is known for the remainder. This sample holds some 52,000 clones; 75% to 80% were observed only once. The top ten constitute more than 5% of the sample. In the ViraFEST assay, PBMC were stimulated with viral peptide pools, and antigen-specific CD4+ T cell clonotypes were then identified by expansion using TCR sequencing. After more than nine days of culture, CD4+ T cells were isolated with the EasySep CD4+ T cell isolation kit. The absence of prior SARS-CoV-2 infection in healthy vaccine recipients was confirmed by negative nucleocapsid antibodies before and after vaccination.

Sequencing was performed on CD4+ T cells from PBMCs cultured with HCoV-OC43 spike peptides, taken before COVID-19 vaccination. What the cell subset or site label conveys for this sample: HCoV-OC43 spike overlapping peptide pool stimulation. The receptors were gathered from a human donor who received a COVID-19 vaccine.

This chain links TRBV5-5 with TRBJ2-5, with 12 nucleotides matching TRBD2. The J segment lost 4 bases and the V segment lost 4 bases, leaving 5 bases of the junction unmatched. The CDR3 totals 15 residues. Germline V gene data show CDR1 as SGHKS and CDR2 as YYEKEE (reference sequence). The CDR3 loop reads CASSHTSGGPETQYF. CDR3 bases: TGTGCCAGCAGCCATACTAGCGGGGGGCCAGAGACCCAGTACTTC.

The chain couples TRBV4-1 to TRBJ1-6; D is unresolved. The CDR3 runs to 14 residues. Germline CDR1 MGHRA, CDR2 YSYEKL. V was clipped by 0 bases and J by 11 bases, with 11 bases between them. The CDR3 protein is CASSQDRLRAPLHF. CDR3 nucleotide sequence: TGCGCCAGCAGCCAAGATCGCCTCCGGGCACCCCTCCACTTT.

The V gene is TRBV5-1, the J gene TRBJ2-7; tentative D call: TRBD2 (5 bases). This CDR3 spans 14 amino acids. Looked up from germline, CDR1 is SGHRS and CDR2 is YFSETQ. V gave up 4 bases and J gave up 2 bases, with 13 bases separating them. The CDR3 coding sequence is TGCGCCAGCAGCCCGGGGTCGAACGCCTACGAGCAGTACGTC. It specifies CASSPGSNAYEQYV.

V is TRBV5-1 and J is TRBJ2-7, with D maybe TRBD2 (6 bases). V was cut by 2 bases and J by 5 bases, with 14 bases left in between. This CDR3 comprises 14 residues. Per germline, CDR1 SGHRS and CDR2 YFSETQ. The CDR3 protein is CASSFGGLSDEQYV. In nucleotides, the CDR3 is TGCGCCAGCAGCTTTGGAGGGCTCAGCGACGAGCAGTACGTC.

The rearrangement joins TRBV30 to TRBJ2-5; 9 bases line up with TRBD1. This CDR3 is built from 13 residues. With 5 bases clipped from V and 7 bases from J, the junction kept 8 bases outside the gene matches. In germline, CDR1 is GTSNPN, CDR2 SVGIG (reference sequence). This CDR3 reads CAWGQGRSGTQYF. Here the CDR3 DNA reads TGTGCCTGGGGACAGGGGCGGAGCGGGACCCAGTACTTC.

The gene calls are TRBV24-1 and TRBJ2-3, with D possibly TRBD1 on 6 matching bases. CDR1 and CDR2 (germline): KGHDR, SFDVKD. Deletions cut 3 bases from V and 1 base from J, with 16 bases between. The CDR3 spans 17 residues. CDR3 coding DNA: TGTGCCACCAGTGATCCGCGGCAGGGGAGAGGCACAGATACGCAGTATTTT. Encoded protein: CATSDPRQGRGTDTQYF.

The CDR3: CASNLPLNTGELFF. CDR3 DNA: TGTGCCAGCAACCTACCCCTCAACACCGGGGAGCTGTTTTTT. This chain joins TRBV7-2 and TRBJ2-2; D not resolved. The CDR3 totals 14 residues. The V end lost 7 bases, the J end lost 2 bases, and 11 bases lay between the germline ends. CDR1 and CDR2 from the germline V gene are SGHTA and FQGNSA.

This clone was counted a single time. The chain combines TRBV10-2 with TRBJ1-2, with 9 bases fitting TRBD1. J was trimmed by 7 bases and V by 5 bases; bases with no gene match: 14. The CDR3 runs to 16 residues. Germline loops: CDR1 WSHSY, CDR2 SAAADI. CDR3 amino acids: CASSQNRDRESGGYTF. The DNA of the CDR3 is TGCGCCAGCAGTCAAAACCGGGACAGGGAGTCGGGTGGCTACACCTTC.

The chain combines TRBV5-1 with TRBJ2-2; D gene unclear. Germline V gives CDR1 SGHRS, CDR2 YFSETQ. The CDR3 has 14 amino acids. V was cut by 5 bases and J by 4 bases, with 12 bases left in between. The CDR3 region is CASSRVLGTGELFF. CDR3 bases: TGCGCCAGCAGTCGGGTTCTGGGCACCGGGGAGCTGTTTTTT. Drawing the rest from reference TRBV5-1 and TRBJ2-2, the complete variable domain is KAGVTQTPRYLIKTRGQQVTLSCSPISGHRSVSWYQQTPGQGLQFLFEYFSETQRNKGNFPGRFSGRQFSNSRSEMNVSTLELGDSALYLCASSRVLGTGELFFGEGSRLTVL.

The chain combines TRBV6-5 with TRBJ2-7; weak D call: TRBD2 (5 bases). V was clipped by 5 bases and J by 9 bases, with 20 bases between them. Per the germline V gene, CDR1 is MNHEY and CDR2 is SVGAGI. CDR3 size: 14 residues. The CDR3 bases are TGTGCCAGCAGTCTTAATTTTCGGGGAATTGTGCAGTACGTC. Its protein product is CASSLNFRGIVQYV.

A few counts support this clone. The chain has TRBV6-5 and TRBJ2-2; TRBD2 is a possible D gene (6 bases). V was trimmed by 7 bases and J by 4 bases, leaving 13 bases between them. From germline, CDR1 is MNHEY and CDR2 SVGAGI. This CDR3 has 14 residues. The CDR3 here is CASTGTPFTGELFF. CDR3 sequence (DNA): TGTGCCAGCACTGGGACTCCATTCACCGGGGAGCTGTTTTTT.

CDR3 amino acids: CAIRSRKGTANYGYTF. CDR3 nucleotide sequence: TGTGCCATCCGAAGCCGAAAAGGGACAGCTAACTATGGCTACACCTTC. V gene TRBV28 combines with J gene TRBJ1-2, with 7 bases aligning to TRBD1. The germline CDR1 and CDR2 sequences are MDHEN and SYDVKM. The V and J ends lost 10 bases and 0 bases, in that order; junction bases with no gene match: 14. The CDR3 runs 16 residues.

In DNA, the CDR3 is TGTGCCAGCAGCCTAGGGGACACCGGGGAGCTGTTTTTT. Its protein product is CASSLGDTGELFF. This chain joins TRBV3-1 (or the pseudogene TRBV3-2) and TRBJ2-2, with D perhaps TRBD1 (5 bases). Germline lookup yields CDR1 LGHDT and CDR2 YNNKEL (reference sequence). The CDR3 totals 13 residues. V lost 4 bases and J 3 bases, leaving 6 bases between the germline ends.

As regards this clone: The sample has other DNA sequences that encode this CDR3 too. The rearrangement joins TRBV18 to TRBJ2-5; weak D call: TRBD1 (5 bases). The V end lost 1 base, the J end lost 5 bases, and 8 bases lay between the germline ends. Per germline, CDR1 KGHSH and CDR2 LQKENI. CDR3 length equals 13 residues. The CDR3 loop reads CASSPRRGETQYF. For the CDR3, the DNA is TGTGCCAGCTCACCACGAAGGGGTGAGACCCAGTACTTC.

The chain joins TRBV19 to TRBJ1-5; 10 positions match TRBD1. Germline-derived CDR1 and CDR2 are LNHDA and SQIVND (reference sequence). The CDR3 totals 17 residues. J lost 0 bases, V lost 6 bases, and 8 bases had no gene match. CDR3: CASRQRTGGNSNQPQHF. The CDR3 nucleotides read TGTGCCAGTAGGCAACGGACAGGGGGGAATAGCAATCAGCCCCAGCATTTT.

J is TRBJ1-1 and V is TRBV19; 12 positions agree with TRBD1. Trimming removed 5 bases from V and 2 bases from J; junction bases left unmatched: 12. The CDR3 is made up of 18 amino acids. Germline CDR1 is LNHDA and CDR2 is SQIVND (reference sequence). CDR3 sequence reads: CASSPPGTGGVVNTEAFF. CDR3 DNA: TGTGCCAGTAGTCCGCCAGGGACAGGGGGCGTAGTCAACACTGAAGCTTTCTTT.